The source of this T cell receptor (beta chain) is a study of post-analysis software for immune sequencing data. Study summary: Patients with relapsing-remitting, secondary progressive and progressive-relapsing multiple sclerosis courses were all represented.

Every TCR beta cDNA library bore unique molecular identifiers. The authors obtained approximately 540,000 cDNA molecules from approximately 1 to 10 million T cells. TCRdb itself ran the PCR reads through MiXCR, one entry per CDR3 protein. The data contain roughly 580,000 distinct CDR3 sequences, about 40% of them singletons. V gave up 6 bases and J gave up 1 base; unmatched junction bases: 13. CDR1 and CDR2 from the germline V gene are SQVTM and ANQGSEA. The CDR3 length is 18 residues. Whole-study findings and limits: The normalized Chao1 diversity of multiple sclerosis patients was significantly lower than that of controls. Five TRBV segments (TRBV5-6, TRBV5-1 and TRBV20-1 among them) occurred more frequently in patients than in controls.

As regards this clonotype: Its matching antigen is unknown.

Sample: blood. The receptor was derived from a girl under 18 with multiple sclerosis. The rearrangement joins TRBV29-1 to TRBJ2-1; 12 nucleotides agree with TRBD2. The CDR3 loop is CSVAQGPLAGGSYNEQFF. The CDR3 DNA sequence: TGCAGCGTCGCCCAGGGCCCACTAGCGGGAGGATCCTACAATGAGCAGTTCTTC.